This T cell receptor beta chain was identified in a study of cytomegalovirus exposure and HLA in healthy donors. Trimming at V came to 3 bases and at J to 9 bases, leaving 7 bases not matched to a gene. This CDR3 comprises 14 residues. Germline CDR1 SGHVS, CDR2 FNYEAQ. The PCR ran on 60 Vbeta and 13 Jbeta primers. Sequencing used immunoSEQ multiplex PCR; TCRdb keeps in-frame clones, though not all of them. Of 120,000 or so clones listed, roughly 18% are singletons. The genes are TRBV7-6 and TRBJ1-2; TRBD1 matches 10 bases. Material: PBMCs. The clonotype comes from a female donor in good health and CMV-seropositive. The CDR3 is CASSLERQGARYTF. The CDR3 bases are TGTGCCAGCAGCTTGGAGAGACAGGGGGCTCGCTACACCTTC.